These T cell receptor beta chains were read from a single sample in a study of blood T cell repertoires in COVID-19. Sequencing was performed with immunoSEQ multiplex PCR; in TCRdb, only in-frame clones are kept and a portion is missing. The data hold around 200,000 clones, with around 84% observed a single time. Sequencing was carried out using peripheral blood. The source is a woman aged 65 to 85 with COVID-19, enrolled during active disease. Both conserved end residues are part of each CDR3. The D gene is left open where the match is weak. Clone size is stated in some rows and not others, as once, few, many or a class when expanded.

>TRBV6-1|TRBJ2-2|-|TRBD2
CASSELREGIGELFF
TGTGCCAGCAGTGAATTGAGGGAGGGGATCGGGGAGCTGTTTTTT
>TRBV19|TRBJ2-2|once|-
CASSILSSGELFF
TGTGCCAGTAGTATCTTATCTTCCGGGGAGCTGTTTTTT
>TRBV5-1|TRBJ2-5|-|-
CASSFETGSKETQYF
TGCGCCAGCAGCTTCGAAACAGGCTCTAAGGAGACCCAGTACTTC
>TRBV5-1|TRBJ1-1|few|-
CASSQDLDNLVRAFF
TGCGCCAGCAGCCAGGACCTGGACAACCTAGTTCGGGCTTTCTTT
>TRBV2|TRBJ2-1|-|TRBD2
CASSLTGLAGYNEQFF
TGTGCCAGCAGTTTGACGGGACTAGCGGGATACAATGAGCAGTTCTTC
>TRBV27|TRBJ2-7|-|TRBD1
CASSLSGTGGYEQYF
TGTGCCAGCAGTTTATCCGGGACAGGGGGCTACGAGCAGTACTTC
>TRBV11-1|TRBJ2-3|few|TRBD1
CASSFERTGSTDTQYF
TGTGCCAGCAGCTTTGAAAGGACAGGGAGCACAGATACGCAGTATTTT
>TRBV28|TRBJ1-1|-|-
CASSYRMNTEAFF
TGTGCCAGCAGTTATAGAATGAACACTGAAGCTTTCTTT
>TRBV27|TRBJ1-1|-|-
CASSLIPGVPEAFF
TGTGCCAGCAGTTTAATTCCGGGGGTCCCTGAAGCTTTCTTT
>TRBV7-3|TRBJ1-4|-|-
CASSPSPGEKLFF
TGTGCCAGCAGCCCATCCCCCGGGGAAAAACTGTTTTTT
>TRBV6-4|TRBJ2-3|-|-
CASALAPTDTQYF
TGTGCCAGCGCTCTAGCTCCCACAGATACGCAGTATTTT
>TRBV4-2|TRBJ2-3|-|-
CASSQVLPGQGITPNSYF
TGTGCCAGCAGCCAAGTGCTCCCGGGACAAGGTATTACCCCTAACTCGTATTTT
>TRBV9|TRBJ1-1|-|-
CASSVDPRNTEAFF
TGTGCCAGCAGCGTAGATCCGCGGAACACTGAAGCTTTCTTT
>TRBV19|TRBJ2-7|-|-
CASSMYGNEQYF
TGTGCCAGTAGTATGTACGGGAACGAGCAGTACTTC
>TRBV5-1|TRBJ1-2|-|-
CASSVGGGNDYGYTF
TGCGCCAGCAGCGTTGGCGGGGGAAATGACTATGGCTACACCTTC
>TRBV9|TRBJ2-2|-|-
CASSPRTAANTGELFF
TGTGCCAGCAGCCCCCGGACTGCCGCGAACACCGGGGAGCTGTTTTTT
>TRBV5-1|TRBJ1-1|-|TRBD1
CASSLNRGGTEAFF
TGCGCCAGCAGCTTAAACAGGGGTGGCACTGAAGCTTTCTTT
>TRBV7-9|TRBJ1-1|-|-
CASSDGRTEAFF
TGTGCCAGCAGCGACGGCAGGACTGAAGCTTTCTTT
>TRBV24-1|TRBJ2-1|-|-
CATGLSYNEQFF
TGTGCCACCGGACTGTCCTACAATGAGCAGTTCTTC
>TRBV6-6|TRBJ2-5|-|-
CASSYSDSRGTQYF
TGTGCCAGCAGTTACTCAGACTCTAGGGGGACCCAGTACTTC
>TRBV19|TRBJ1-2|-|-
CASSQVGGTNYGYTF
TGTGCCAGTAGCCAGGTCGGGGGGACTAACTATGGCTACACCTTC
>TRBV18|TRBJ1-4|-|TRBD1
CASSPRGLLLATNEKLFF
TGTGCCAGCTCACCGAGGGGGCTACTTCTTGCAACTAATGAAAAACTGTTTTTT
>TRBV6-5|TRBJ1-5|-|-
CASSSGPGDQPQHF
TGTGCCAGCAGTTCCGGTCCGGGGGACCAGCCCCAGCATTTT
>TRBV5-4|TRBJ1-2|-|-
CASNPIPGGTEGYTF
TGTGCCAGCAACCCCATCCCCGGGGGGACTGAGGGCTACACCTTC
>TRBV19|TRBJ2-2|-|TRBD2
CASKTGTSGWNTGELFF
TGTGCCAGTAAAACCGGGACTAGCGGATGGAACACCGGGGAGCTGTTTTTT
>TRBV6-5|TRBJ1-6|-|-
CASKGLHSYNSPLHF
TGTGCCAGCAAAGGACTCCACTCCTATAATTCACCCCTCCACTTT
>TRBV18|TRBJ2-7|-|-
CASSPPSSYEQYF
TGTGCCAGCTCACCACCGTCTAGCTACGAGCAGTACTTC
>TRBV27|TRBJ1-1|-|-
CASSLAGWGNTEAFF
TGTGCCAGCAGTTTGGCAGGGTGGGGGAACACTGAAGCTTTCTTT
>TRBV3-1/TRBV3-2|TRBJ1-4|-|TRBD1
CASRRQGTTNEKLFF
TGTGCCAGCAGGCGACAGGGTACAACTAATGAAAAACTGTTTTTT
>TRBV5-6|TRBJ1-2|few|TRBD1
CASSPGAGQGAVGYGYTF
TGTGCCAGCAGCCCTGGAGCGGGACAGGGGGCCGTAGGCTATGGCTACACCTTC
>TRBV19|TRBJ2-1|-|-
CASSIGTPSYNEQFF
TGTGCCAGTAGTATCGGGACACCCAGCTACAATGAGCAGTTCTTC
>TRBV18|TRBJ1-1|-|TRBD1
CASSPRDRILNTEAFF
TGTGCCAGCTCACCTCGGGACAGGATACTGAACACTGAAGCTTTCTTT
>TRBV15|TRBJ1-4|-|TRBD1
CATSRGGGWNNEKLFF
TGTGCCACCAGCAGAGGAGGGGGCTGGAATAATGAAAAACTGTTTTTT
>TRBV5-6|TRBJ1-2|-|-
CASSNTGFRTNYGYTF
TGTGCCAGCAGCAATACAGGCTTTAGGACTAACTATGGCTACACCTTC
>TRBV2|TRBJ1-2|once|TRBD1
CASRVDRENYGYTF
TGTGCCAGCAGAGTCGACAGGGAGAACTATGGCTACACCTTC
>TRBV3-1/TRBV3-2|TRBJ1-3|-|-
CASSRNLDTIYF
TGTGCCAGCAGCCGTAACTTAGACACCATATATTTT
>TRBV30|TRBJ2-7|once|-
CAWIKTYEQYF
TGTGCCTGGATAAAAACTTACGAGCAGTACTTC
>TRBV11-1|TRBJ2-1|-|-
CASSHELVSDEQFF
TGTGCCAGCAGCCATGAGCTGGTTTCGGATGAGCAGTTCTTC
>TRBV3-1/TRBV3-2|TRBJ2-5|-|-
CASSQDTGYETQYF
TGTGCCAGCAGCCAAGATACCGGGTATGAGACCCAGTACTTC